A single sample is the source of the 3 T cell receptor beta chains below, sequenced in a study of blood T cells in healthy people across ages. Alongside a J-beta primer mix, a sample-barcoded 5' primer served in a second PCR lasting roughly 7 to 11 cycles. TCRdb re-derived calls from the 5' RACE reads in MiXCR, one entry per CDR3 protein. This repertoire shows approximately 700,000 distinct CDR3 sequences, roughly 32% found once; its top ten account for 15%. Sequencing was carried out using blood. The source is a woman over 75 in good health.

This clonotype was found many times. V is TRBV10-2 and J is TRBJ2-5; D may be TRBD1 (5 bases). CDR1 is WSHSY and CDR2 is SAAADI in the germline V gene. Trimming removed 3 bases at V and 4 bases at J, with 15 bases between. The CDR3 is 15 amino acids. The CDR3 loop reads CASSDRVNSGETQYF. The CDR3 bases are TGCGCCAGCAGTGACAGGGTAAACTCGGGAGAGACCCAGTACTTC.

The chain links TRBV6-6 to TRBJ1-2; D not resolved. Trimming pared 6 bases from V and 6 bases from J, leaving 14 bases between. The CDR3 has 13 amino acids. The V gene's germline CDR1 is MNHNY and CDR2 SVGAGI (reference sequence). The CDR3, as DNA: TGTGCCAGCAGCGGGGATGGCTGCGATGGCTACACCTTC. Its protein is CASSGDGCDGYTF.

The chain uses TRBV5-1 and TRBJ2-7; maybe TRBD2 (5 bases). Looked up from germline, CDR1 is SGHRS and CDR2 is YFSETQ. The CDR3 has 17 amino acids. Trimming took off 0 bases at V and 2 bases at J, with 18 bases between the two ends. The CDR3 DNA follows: TGCGCCAGCAGCTTGGCCGGCGTAGACTATCCTACCTACGAGCAGTACTTC. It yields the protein CASSLAGVDYPTYEQYF.